The entry below gives a single T cell receptor (beta chain) sequence along with its context. This record comes from a study of blood T cell repertoires in COVID-19. At the level of the study: Samples representing acute and convalescent COVID-19 were sourced from the United States, Italy and Spain. From T cells, B-cell-depleted T cells, or PBMCs came the material, which was cDNA or gDNA.

This CDR3 has 16 residues. The germline gives CDR1 SEHNR, CDR2 FQNEAQ (reference sequence). Trimming pared 4 bases from V and 4 bases from J, leaving 16 bases between. Original data processing: Estimates of nucleated cell counts were drawn from the amplification of reference gene primers. Sequencing used immunoSEQ multiplex PCR; TCRdb keeps in-frame clones, though not all of them. Clone size and V and J calls were adopted from that table, with D and trimming inferred from the DNA. Of 120,000 or so clones in the sample, 87% were seen once. This TCR was recovered from a human donor in a cohort sampled during active COVID-19. The sequencing sample was made of peripheral blood. The chain uses TRBV7-9 and TRBJ1-4, with a possible D match to TRBD1 (6 bases). CDR3 residues: CASSYGRTVDNEKLFF. The CDR3 region has the DNA TGTGCCAGCAGCTACGGACGGACAGTTGATAATGAAAAACTGTTTTTT.